This TCR beta chain comes out of a study of blood T cell repertoires in COVID-19. As for the study in general: Some COVID-19 samples were acute and others convalescent; all came from the United States, Italy and Spain. The cDNA or gDNA used as material had been derived from T cells, B-cell-depleted T cells, or PBMCs.

CDR1 is KGHSH and CDR2 is LQKENI in the germline V gene. The CDR3 totals 15 residues. The V and J ends lost 2 bases and 4 bases respectively, with 14 bases between them. In the original processing: Using reference gene primer amplification, nucleated cell counts were estimated. Produced via immunoSEQ multiplex PCR; TCRdb's table is partial and in-frame only. V and J calls and clone size come straight from that table; D and trimming were deduced from the DNA. The sample shows 30,000 to 40,000 clones, 85% to 90% of them seen only once. Sample: peripheral blood. The clonotype was recovered from a man in his sixties or seventies with active COVID-19. The chain employs TRBV18 and TRBJ1-1; possible D gene TRBD1, 6 bases. The CDR3 DNA reads as TGTGCCAGCTCACCATCCAGGGGAGGGACCACTGAAGCTTTCTTT. Translated, it gives CASSPSRGGTTEAFF.